The clone carrying this T cell receptor beta chain was found many times. Its cognate antigen is unknown. The sample originates from a study of T cells in Graves' hyperthyroidism and ophthalmopathy. Findings of the study overall: Median prediction lead before ophthalmopathy onset was 6.5 to 7 months with the model. Most expanded thyroid clonotypes above 0.001 also appeared in blood.

Amplification targeted TCR beta CDR3 regions from RNA transcripts. The HTBI primer set drove a first-round RT-PCR of the TCR CDR3. TCRdb passed the multiplex PCR reads through MiXCR, listing each CDR3 protein once. Counted here are about 580,000 distinct CDR3 sequences, approximately 15% occurring once; the ten biggest clones make up about 5.8%. The CDR3 is made up of 13 amino acids. The germline V and J ends were trimmed by 6 bases and 5 bases, with 11 bases remaining between them. Germline CDR1 is MNHEY and CDR2 is SMNVEV (reference sequence). Diagnosis rested on symptoms, serum thyroxine and TRAb, thyroid ultrasound, and orbital computed tomography. Initially, at the first diagnosis of hyperthyroidism and before any ophthalmopathy symptoms, blood was sampled.

This TCR was recovered from a woman aged 25 to 39 with Graves' hyperthyroidism that later progressed to Graves' ophthalmopathy. The J gene is TRBJ1-5, the V gene TRBV27, with D tentatively TRBD1 (6 bases). Source material: blood. CDR3 coding DNA: TGTGCCAGCAGACGACAGGAAGATCAGCCCCAGCATTTT. Its protein is CASRRQEDQPQHF.